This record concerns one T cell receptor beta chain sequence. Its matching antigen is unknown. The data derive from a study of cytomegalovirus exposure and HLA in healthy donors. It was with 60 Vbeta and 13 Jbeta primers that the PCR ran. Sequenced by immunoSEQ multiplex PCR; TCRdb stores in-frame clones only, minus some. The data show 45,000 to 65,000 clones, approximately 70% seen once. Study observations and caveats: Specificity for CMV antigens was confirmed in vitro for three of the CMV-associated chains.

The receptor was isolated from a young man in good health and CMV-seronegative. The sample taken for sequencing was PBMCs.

CDR3 sequence: CSAGQGDYEQYF. The CDR3 region has the DNA TGCAGCGCCGGACAGGGTGACTACGAGCAGTACTTC. V is TRBV29-1 and J is TRBJ2-7; 8 bases match TRBD1. The CDR3 runs to 12 residues. Germline assignment: CDR1 SQVTM and CDR2 ANQGSEA. The junction had 5 bases not matched to a gene; V was cut back by 7 bases and J by 3 bases.